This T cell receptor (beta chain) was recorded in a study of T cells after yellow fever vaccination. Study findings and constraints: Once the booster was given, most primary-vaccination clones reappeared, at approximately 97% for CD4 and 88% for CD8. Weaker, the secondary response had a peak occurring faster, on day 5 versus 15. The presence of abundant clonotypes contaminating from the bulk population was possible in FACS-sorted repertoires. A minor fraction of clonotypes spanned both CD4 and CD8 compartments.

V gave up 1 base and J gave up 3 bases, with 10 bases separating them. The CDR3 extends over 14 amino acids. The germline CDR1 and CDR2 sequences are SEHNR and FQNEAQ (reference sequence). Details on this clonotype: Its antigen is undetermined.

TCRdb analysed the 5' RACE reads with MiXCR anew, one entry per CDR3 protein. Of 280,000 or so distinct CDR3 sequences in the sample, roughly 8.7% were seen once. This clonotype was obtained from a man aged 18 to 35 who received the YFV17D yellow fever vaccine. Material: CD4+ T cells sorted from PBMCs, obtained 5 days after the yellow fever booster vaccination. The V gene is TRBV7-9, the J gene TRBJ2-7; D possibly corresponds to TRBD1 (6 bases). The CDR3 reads CASSLGQAFYEQYF. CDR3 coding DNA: TGTGCCAGCAGCTTAGGACAGGCCTTCTACGAGCAGTACTTC.